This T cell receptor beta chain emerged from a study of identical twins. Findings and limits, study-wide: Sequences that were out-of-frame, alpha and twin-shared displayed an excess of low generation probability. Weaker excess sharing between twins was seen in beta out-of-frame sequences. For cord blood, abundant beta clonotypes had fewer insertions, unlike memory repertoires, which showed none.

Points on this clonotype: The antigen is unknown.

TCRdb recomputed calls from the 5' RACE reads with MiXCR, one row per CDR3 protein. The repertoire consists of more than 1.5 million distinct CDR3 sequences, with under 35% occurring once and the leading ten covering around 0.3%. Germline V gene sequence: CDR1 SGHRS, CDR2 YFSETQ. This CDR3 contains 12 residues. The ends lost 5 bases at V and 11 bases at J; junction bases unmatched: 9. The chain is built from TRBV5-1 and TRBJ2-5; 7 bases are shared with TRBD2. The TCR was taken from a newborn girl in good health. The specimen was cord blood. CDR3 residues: CASRRESGEQYF. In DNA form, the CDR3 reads TGCGCCAGCAGGCGGGAGTCGGGTGAGCAGTACTTC.